Reported below is one TCR beta chain. The data belong to a study of blood T cell repertoires in COVID-19. Across the whole study: The United States, Italy and Spain supplied acute and convalescent COVID-19 samples. The cDNA or gDNA used as material had been derived from T cells, B-cell-depleted T cells, or PBMCs.

As handled by the study authors: Estimation of nucleated cell counts relied on the amplification of reference gene primers. Clones were sequenced by immunoSEQ multiplex PCR, and TCRdb holds only the in-frame ones, with some missing. Clone size and V and J calls were adopted from that table, with D and trimming inferred from the DNA. The sample includes about 110,000 clones, roughly 91% seen only once; the top ten take 3% to 3.5%. Trimming removed 5 bases from V and 4 bases from J; junction bases left unmatched: 6. The CDR3 is 15 residues long. Per the germline V gene, CDR1 is LNHDA and CDR2 is SQIVND (reference sequence).

Material: peripheral blood. The chain combines TRBV19 with TRBJ2-1; TRBD2 matches at 9 bases. The TCR sequence derives from a woman aged 45-65 years with acute or convalescent COVID-19. CDR3 nucleotides: TGTGCCAGTAGTTCTAGCGGGACCCTTTACAATGAGCAGTTCTTC. Translated: CASSSSGTLYNEQFF.